A selection of T cell receptor beta chains follows, all from one sample in a study of OX40 agonist ivuxolimab in advanced cancers. Profiled with immunoSEQ multiplex PCR; TCRdb holds only in-frame clones, not every one. The sample records tens of thousands of clones, over 80% being singletons. Sample: CD4+ or CD8+ T cells sorted from blood, taken in a trial of the OX40 agonist ivuxolimab. The receptors come from an adult with an advanced solid tumor such as melanoma, head and neck, liver or kidney cancer. The CDR3 runs from the conserved cysteine through the conserved F or W. A D gene is named only where the DNA matches it firmly. Expanded clones get a size class; other rows say once, few or many, or leave the size out.

>TRBD2|TRBJ2-2|.|TRBV5-1
TGCGCCAGCAGCTTGGTCCCTGCGGGAGGGCCGGTCACCGGGGAGCTGTTTTTT
CASSLVPAGGPVTGELFF
>.|TRBJ1-2|.|TRBV9
TGTGCCAGCAGCGGGAGGAGGGGAGACTACACCTTC
CASSGRRGDYTF
>.|TRBJ1-4|.|TRBV13
TGTGCCAGTGGTGGCAACTTTCCAACTAATGAAAAACTGTTTTTT
CASGGNFPTNEKLFF
>TRBD2|TRBJ2-1|.|TRBV6-1
TGTGCCAGCAGTCCTATAGCGGGAGCTCATGAGCAGTTCTTC
CASSPIAGAHEQFF
>.|TRBJ1-5|once|TRBV1
TGCACCAGCAGCCAAGATAAGCCAAGCACAATTAATCAGCCCCAGCATTTT
CTSSQDKPSTINQPQHF
>.|TRBJ2-2|.|TRBV27
TGTGCCAGCAGTTTGGGGGCGCGGACCGGGGAGCTGTTTTTT
CASSLGARTGELFF
>.|TRBJ1-5|.|TRBV10-3
TGTGCCATCAGGGACTCGGGATTTAGCAATCAGCCCCAGCATTTT
CAIRDSGFSNQPQHF
>.|TRBJ2-2|.|TRBV2
TGTGCCAGCAGTGGAGTTTGGGGAATCGGGGAGCTGTTTTTT
CASSGVWGIGELFF
>.|TRBJ1-1|.|TRBV11-2
TGTGCCAGCAGCGGGACTTCAGGGTACACTGAAGCTTTCTTT
CASSGTSGYTEAFF
>.|TRBJ2-3|.|TRBV6-1
TGTGCCAGCAGTGAGCTAGGGGGTGTCACAGATACGCAGTATTTT
CASSELGGVTDTQYF
>TRBD1|TRBJ1-6|.|TRBV28
TGTGCCAGCAGTTCCCCGGGACAGGGGGCAGATTCACCCCTCCACTTT
CASSSPGQGADSPLHF
>.|TRBJ1-1|.|TRBV5-6
TGTGCCAGCAGCTTCCGAGGAGGTACTGAAGCTTTCTTT
CASSFRGGTEAFF
>.|TRBJ2-4|.|TRBV4-2
TGTGCCAGCAGCCAAGAGTACGGGATCCTGCGAGCGGTATCTGCCGAAAACATTCAGTACTTC
CASSQEYGILRAVSAENIQYF
>.|TRBJ1-5|.|TRBV7-9
TGTGCCAGCAGCACCCCAAGTCAGCCCCAGCATTTT
CASSTPSQPQHF
>.|TRBJ1-2|few|TRBV7-9
TGTGCCAGCAGCTTCCAGCCCGAGGAAGGCTACACCTTC
CASSFQPEEGYTF
>.|TRBJ1-4|.|TRBV7-9
TGTGCCAGCGAACGATCAACTAATGAAAAACTGTTTTTT
CASERSTNEKLFF